This T cell receptor (beta chain) stems from a study of blood T cell repertoires in COVID-19. Study in general: There were acute and convalescent COVID-19 samples, and they came from the United States, Italy and Spain.

Original methodology: The authors estimated nucleated cell counts from reference gene primer amplification. Sequencing was performed with immunoSEQ multiplex PCR; in TCRdb, only in-frame clones are kept and a portion is missing. The V and J calls and the clone size are those of that table, but D and trimming were determined from the DNA. Counted here are some 300,000 clones, around 90% occurring once; the ten biggest clones make up approximately 1%. What the recovered Cohort 3 donors had was two negative PCRs, clearance, or symptom resolution. J was trimmed by 0 bases and V by 4 bases; bases with no gene match: 19. Germline lookup yields CDR1 SGHRS and CDR2 YFSETQ. The CDR3 runs 19 residues.

V is TRBV5-1 and J is TRBJ2-7; 7 nucleotides line up with TRBD1. The sequencing sample was made of PBMCs or T cells enriched from blood (not recorded which). The TCR sequence derives from a woman aged 30 to 39 who had recovered from COVID-19. CDR3: CASSPYNAFTGADSYEQYF. CDR3 bases: TGCGCCAGCAGCCCTTATAACGCCTTTACAGGGGCCGACTCCTACGAGCAGTACTTC.